What follows is one T cell receptor (beta chain) and its context. These data originate in a study of OX40 agonist ivuxolimab in advanced cancers. Produced via immunoSEQ multiplex PCR; TCRdb's table is partial and in-frame only. The repertoire holds about 110,000 clones, with 91% as singletons. The CDR3 spans 15 residues. Germline V CDR1 and CDR2: KGHSY, FQNENV. After removal of 4 bases from V and 1 base from J, the junction contained 6 bases not matched to a gene. The clonotype was recovered from an adult with an advanced solid tumor such as melanoma, head and neck, liver or kidney cancer. The chain is built from TRBV16 and TRBJ1-1, with 7 bases lining up with TRBD1. The specimen comprised CD4+ or CD8+ T cells sorted from blood, sampled in a trial of the OX40 agonist ivuxolimab. CDR3: CASSPRTGGNTEAFF. DNA for the CDR3: TGTGCCAGCAGCCCTCGGACAGGAGGGAACACTGAAGCTTTCTTT.